These T cell receptor beta chains were read from a single sample in a study of early T cells in non-severe SARS-CoV-2 infection. In TCRdb, the 5' RACE reads were re-called with MiXCR into one record per CDR3 protein. This table has 60,000 to 75,000 distinct CDR3 sequences, around 11% appearing once. What was sequenced was whole blood. All receptors come from an adult who was a healthcare worker with PCR-confirmed SARS-CoV-2 infection or an uninfected control (not recorded which). CDR3s include the opening cysteine and the closing phenylalanine or tryptophan. Fields, in order: J gene, CDR3 length, clone size, V gene, D gene, CDR3 DNA, CDR3 protein. The D gene is left open where the match is weak. Size is omitted from some rows. Given values are once, few, many or a class for expanded clones.

TRBJ2-7 13 many TRBV10-3 NA TGTGCCATTTCCGGGACGGCCTCCTACGAGCAGTACTTC CAISGTASYEQYF
TRBJ2-7 14 many TRBV27 NA TGTGCCAGCAGTTTAAGGGGGAGGGCCTACGAGCAGTACTTC CASSLRGRAYEQYF
TRBJ2-1 13 many TRBV5-6 NA TGTGCCAGTACGCCAGGGCCAAACAATGAGCAGTTCTTC CASTPGPNNEQFF
TRBJ2-1 18 many TRBV7-9 TRBD1 TGTGCCAGCAGCACGGGACAGACGTTCCAGAGCTCCTACAATGAGCAGTTCTTC CASSTGQTFQSSYNEQFF
TRBJ2-4 14 many TRBV21-1 NA TGTGCCAGCAGCTACAAAGGGACCGGGGGCATTCAGTACTTC CASSYKGTGGIQYF
TRBJ2-3 17 few TRBV24-1 TRBD2 TGTGCCACCAGTGATTTGAAGTCTAGCGGGAGTACAGATACGCAGTATTTT CATSDLKSSGSTDTQYF
TRBJ2-3 13 NA TRBV7-2 NA TGTGCCAGCAGCCCGACGCGGACAGCGTCCCAGTATTTT CASSPTRTASQYF
TRBJ1-1 14 few TRBV12-3/TRBV12-4 TRBD1 TGTGCCAGCAGCCGAGCGGACAGGGGTCGGGAGGCTTTCTTT CASSRADRGREAFF
TRBJ2-1 14 NA TRBV20-1 TRBD2 TGCAGTGCTAGATCCCTAGCGGGGTTTGATGAGCAGTTCTTC CSARSLAGFDEQFF
TRBJ2-2 15 NA TRBV12-5 NA TGTGCTAGTGGTTTCCTACTAGGAGTGGCCGGGGAGCTGTTTTTT CASGFLLGVAGELFF